This TCR beta chain derives from a study of pediatric ulcerative colitis. Overall study findings and caveats: Compared with controls, ulcerative colitis showed greater blood-rectum clone sharing. Acute severe colitis showed lower rectal diversity from clonal expansions. A couple of rectal CDR3 clonotypes occurred in all ulcerative colitis patients.

Rectal tissue came from one to two pinch biopsies taken at colonoscopy. This CDR3 region has 16 residues. CDR1 is SEHNR, CDR2 FQNEAQ, per germline (reference sequence). V shed 1 base, J shed 1 base, and the junction held 3 bases outside the gene matches. About this clone: No antigen is known for it.

Sequencing depth was up to 500,000 reads per sample. Libraries were prepared by immunoSEQ multiplex PCR; TCRdb keeps only in-frame clonotypes and omits some of them. The sample carries approximately 37,000 clones, around 75% recorded once. The chain carries TRBV7-9 and TRBJ2-5; 10 nucleotides match TRBD1. Specimen: gut tissue. This receptor was taken from a boy aged 5-17 years with severe ulcerative colitis. The DNA for the CDR3 is TGTGCCAGCAGCTTAGTGGGACAGGGGCGCCAAGAGACCCAGTACTTC. Protein product: CASSLVGQGRQETQYF.